This T cell receptor (beta chain) was found in a study of control samples from healthy donors and cancer patients. Repertoires were generated with immunoSEQ multiplex PCR, while TCRdb's copy carries only in-frame clones and drops some. The sample holds 50,000 to 55,000 clones, about 92% seen once. CDR1 is MNHEY and CDR2 is SVGEGT in the germline V gene. The CDR3 runs to 16 residues. The V segment lost 5 bases and the J segment 0 bases; nucleotides outside the gene matches: 9. The gene calls are TRBV6-2 or TRBV6-3 and TRBJ2-7, with 8 bases identical to TRBD1. This receptor was taken from a man aged 35-49 years with colorectal cancer. Sequenced material: PBMCs. This CDR3 is CASSLTGAQSSYEQYF. CDR3 DNA: TGTGCCAGCAGTCTGACAGGGGCGCAGAGCTCCTACGAGCAGTACTTC.